This T cell receptor (beta chain) was identified during a study of blood T cell repertoires in COVID-19. The V end was cut by 1 base, the J end by 4 bases, with 7 bases between. This CDR3 contains 13 residues. Germline V gives CDR1 LGHNT, CDR2 FRNRAP. Some clones are missing from TCRdb's copy, which holds only in-frame ones; the method was immunoSEQ multiplex PCR. This sample has some 120,000 clones, with approximately 81% found just once. The receptor's source is a woman in her fifties or sixties with acute or convalescent COVID-19. The chain joins TRBV12-5 to TRBJ1-1; D is unresolved. Material for sequencing was peripheral blood. CDR3 coding DNA: TGTGCTAGTGGTTTGGGACGGAGCACTGAAGCTTTCTTT. As protein: CASGLGRSTEAFF.